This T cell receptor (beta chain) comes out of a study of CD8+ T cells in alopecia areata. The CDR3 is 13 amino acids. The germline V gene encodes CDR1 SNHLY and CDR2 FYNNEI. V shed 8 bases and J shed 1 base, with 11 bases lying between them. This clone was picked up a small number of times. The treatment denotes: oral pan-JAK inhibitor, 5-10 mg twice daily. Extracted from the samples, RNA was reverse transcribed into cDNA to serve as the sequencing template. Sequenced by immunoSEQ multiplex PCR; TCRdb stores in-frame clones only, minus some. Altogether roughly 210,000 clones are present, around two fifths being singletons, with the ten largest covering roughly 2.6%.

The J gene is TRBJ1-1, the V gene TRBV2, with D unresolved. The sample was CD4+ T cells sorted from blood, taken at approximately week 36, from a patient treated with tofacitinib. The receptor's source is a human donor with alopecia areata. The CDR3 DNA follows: TGTGCCAGCTTCGGGGATGGGAACACTGAAGCTTTCTTT. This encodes CASFGDGNTEAFF.